This record covers a single T cell receptor (beta chain). The data derive from a study of technical replicates of blood from a handful of donors. TCRdb's table, derived via immunoSEQ multiplex PCR, lists solely in-frame clones and lacks some. The sample contains about 89,000 clones, 85% to 95% of which appear only once. Material: T cells isolated from PBMCs. This TCR was recovered from a human donor in good health.

The CDR3 region is CASRGQQDQPQHF. DNA for the CDR3: TGTGCCAGTAGGGGACAGCAAGATCAGCCCCAGCATTTT. V gene TRBV19 combines with J gene TRBJ1-5, with 7 positions matching TRBD1. The junction had 4 bases not matched to a gene; V was cut back by 6 bases and J by 5 bases. Germline CDR1 is LNHDA and CDR2 is SQIVND (reference sequence). The CDR3 length is 13 residues.